This entry concerns a single TCR beta chain. Its antigen is not identified. The germline gene is not matched at one end of the junction; a read error may be the cause. The CDR3 sequence is 12 residues long. Starting material of around 460 ng total RNA yielded TCR beta cDNA via a constant-region primer. TCR beta libraries came from three nested multiplex PCR rounds using slightly modified ARM-PCR. Two initial PCR rounds of about 10 cycles each paired TRBV1-TRBV30 forward primers with a C-beta reverse primer. One entry per CDR3 protein results from TCRdb running MiXCR on the multiplex PCR reads. The profile shows 50,000 to 70,000 distinct CDR3 sequences, 60% to 85% of them singletons. Taking roughly 20-32 mg of unsorted bulk tissue, the authors co-extracted RNA and DNA. Each individual tumor supplied samples from five separate regions. This specimen belongs to a study of tumor-infiltrating lymphocytes in primary liver carcinoma. Study-level background: Tissue type made little difference to sample yields of roughly 3.5 to 7.5 million productive TCRbeta reads.

Study observations and caveats: Tumor-adjacent and tumor-blood pairs displayed less overlap than did pairs of tumor regions.

The sequence was obtained from a man between 35 and 55 years old with primary liver carcinoma and hepatitis B virus infection. The source material was liver tumor tissue from sampling region 2. Regarding subset: tumor region T2, inferior pole. The gene calls are TRBV12-3 or TRBV12-4 and TRBJ1-6; D gene ambiguous. CDR3: CASSLKNSSLHF. CDR3 nucleotide sequence: TGCGCCAGCAGCTTAAAGAATTCATCCCTCCACTTT.